One TCR beta chain is described in this entry. This entry is derived from a study of blood T cell repertoires in COVID-19. On the study more broadly: Researchers got acute and convalescent COVID-19 samples from the United States, Italy and Spain.

Measured with immunoSEQ multiplex PCR; TCRdb has only the in-frame clones, and not every one. The data contain around 280,000 clones, nearly 90% of them seen just once; the ten biggest clones take up about 1.8%. The CDR3 runs to 15 residues. The ends lost 2 bases at V and 1 base at J; junction bases unmatched: 5. Germline loops: CDR1 MNHNS, CDR2 SASEGT. The cohort comprised adults aged about 18 to 100 years residing in approximately 25 US areas. The sample taken for sequencing was PBMCs or T cells enriched from blood (not recorded which). The chain has TRBV6-1 and TRBJ2-7, with 7 bases identical to TRBD1. The clonotype comes from a woman aged 18-29 years with acute COVID-19. CDR3 sequence: CASSELDRRSYEQYF. In DNA form, the CDR3 reads TGTGCCAGCAGTGAACTGGACAGGCGGTCCTACGAGCAGTACTTC.